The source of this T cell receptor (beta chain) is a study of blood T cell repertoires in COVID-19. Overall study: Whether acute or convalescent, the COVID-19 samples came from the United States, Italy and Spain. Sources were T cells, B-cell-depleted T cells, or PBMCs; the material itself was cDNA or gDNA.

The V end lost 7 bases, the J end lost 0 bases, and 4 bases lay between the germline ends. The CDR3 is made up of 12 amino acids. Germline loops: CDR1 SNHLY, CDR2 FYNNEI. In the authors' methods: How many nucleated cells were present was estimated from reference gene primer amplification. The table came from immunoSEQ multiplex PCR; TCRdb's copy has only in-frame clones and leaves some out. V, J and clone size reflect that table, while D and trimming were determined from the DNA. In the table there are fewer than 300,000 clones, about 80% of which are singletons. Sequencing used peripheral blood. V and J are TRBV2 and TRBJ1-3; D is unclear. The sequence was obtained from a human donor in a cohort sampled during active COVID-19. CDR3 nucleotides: TGTGCCAGCAAAGCCTCTGGAAACACCATATATTTT. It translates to CASKASGNTIYF.